This TCR beta chain was sequenced for a study of cytomegalovirus exposure and HLA in healthy donors. Turning to the study itself: A prior study identified some 100 million unique TCR beta sequences from 200 million or so T cells. The early release's HLA-typed donors yielded 78 million or so unique TCRs. Points from the study as a whole: A missense variant in DCLRE1C was later tied to TCR beta V- and J-gene trimming.

This clone was counted a single time. The antigen is unknown. 13 Jbeta primers and 60 Vbeta primers were used for the PCR. Authors' data handling: Per a later analysis, the number of unique TCR beta chains was approximately 73 million, of which 10 million to 11 million were shared. Method: immunoSEQ multiplex PCR; TCRdb's copy keeps in-frame clones and lacks some. V and J calls and clone size are given by that table; D and trimming were obtained from the DNA. This repertoire shows 200,000 to 250,000 clones, approximately 82% found once; its top ten account for 8%. CDR1 is LNHDA, CDR2 SQIVND, per germline (reference sequence). The CDR3 extends over 14 amino acids. The J segment lost 0 bases and the V segment lost 6 bases, leaving 3 bases of the junction unmatched.

V usage is TRBV19 and J usage is TRBJ2-7; 9 nucleotides line up with TRBD2. Sequencing input: PBMCs. The clonotype comes from a woman aged 60 to 75 in good health and CMV-seropositive. CDR3 in amino acids: CASSLTSGSYEQYF. CDR3 nucleotides: TGTGCCAGTAGCCTGACTAGCGGCTCCTACGAGCAGTACTTC.